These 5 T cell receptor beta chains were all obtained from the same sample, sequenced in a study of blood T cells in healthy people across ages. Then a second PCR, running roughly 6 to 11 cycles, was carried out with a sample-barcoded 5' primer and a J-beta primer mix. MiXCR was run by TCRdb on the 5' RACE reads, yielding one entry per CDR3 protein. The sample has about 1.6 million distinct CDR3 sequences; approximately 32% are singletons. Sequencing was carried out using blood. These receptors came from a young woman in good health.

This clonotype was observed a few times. CDR3 sequence (DNA): TGCAGCGTTGCCGCCGGGGGGGCTTTGTACTTC. Translating gives CSVAAGGALYF. V gene TRBV29-1 combines with J gene TRBJ2-7, with 8 bases aligning to TRBD2. The CDR3 has 11 residues. J was trimmed by 12 bases and V by 4 bases; bases with no gene match: 8. The V gene's germline CDR1 is SQVTM and CDR2 ANQGSEA.

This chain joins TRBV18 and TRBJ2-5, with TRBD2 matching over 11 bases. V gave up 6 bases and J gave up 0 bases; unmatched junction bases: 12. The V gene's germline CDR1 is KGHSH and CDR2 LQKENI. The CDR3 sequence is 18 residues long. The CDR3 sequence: CASSRGLAGGSYQETQYF. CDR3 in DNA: TGTGCCAGCTCTAGGGGGCTAGCGGGAGGATCGTACCAAGAGACCCAGTACTTC.

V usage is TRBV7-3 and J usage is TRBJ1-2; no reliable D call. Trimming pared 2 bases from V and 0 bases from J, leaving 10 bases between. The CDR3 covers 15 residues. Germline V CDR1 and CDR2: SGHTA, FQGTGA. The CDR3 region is CASSLRRSPNYGYTF. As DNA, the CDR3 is TGTGCCAGCAGCTTACGACGTAGTCCTAACTATGGCTACACCTTC. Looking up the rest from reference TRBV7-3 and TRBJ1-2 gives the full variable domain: GAGVSQTPSNKVTEKGKYVELRCDPISGHTALYWYRQSLGQGPEFLIYFQGTGAADDSGLPNDRFFAVRPEGSVSTLKIQRTERGDSAVYLCASSLRRSPNYGYTFGSGTRLTVV.

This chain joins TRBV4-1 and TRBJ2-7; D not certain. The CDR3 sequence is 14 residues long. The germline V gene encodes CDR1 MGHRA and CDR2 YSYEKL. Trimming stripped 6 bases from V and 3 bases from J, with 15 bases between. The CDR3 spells CASRLTVANYEQYF. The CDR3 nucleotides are TGCGCCAGCAGGCTAACTGTGGCCAACTACGAGCAGTACTTC.

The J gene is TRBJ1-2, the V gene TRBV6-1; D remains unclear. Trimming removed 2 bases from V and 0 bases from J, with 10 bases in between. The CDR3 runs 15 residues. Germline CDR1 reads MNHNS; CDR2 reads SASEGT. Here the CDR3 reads CASSEHSDPNYGYTF. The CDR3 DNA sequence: TGTGCCAGCAGTGAACATTCAGATCCTAACTATGGCTACACCTTC.